This is a list of T cell receptor beta chains from one sample in a study of shared clonotypes between healthy human individuals. Assay used: immunoSEQ multiplex PCR; TCRdb lists only in-frame clones, some missing. The profile shows some 380,000 clones, around 96% of them singletons. The source material was memory CD8+ T cells sorted from blood. These receptor sequences come from a man aged 30-40 years in good health. Both conserved end residues are part of each CDR3. The D gene is left open where the match is weak. Clone size is given for some rows only: seen once, a few or many times, or a class if the clone is expanded.

D gene	CDR3 length	clone size	V gene	J gene	CDR3 DNA	CDR3 protein
.	12	.	TRBV29-1	TRBJ2-7	TGCAGCGTTGGGGGACGAGCCTACGAGCAGTACTTC	CSVGGRAYEQYF
TRBD2	17	.	TRBV19	TRBJ2-4	TGTGCCAGTAGTATAGCCACGGGAGGGCTAGCCAAAAACATTCAGTACTTC	CASSIATGGLAKNIQYF
.	16	.	TRBV7-9	TRBJ1-3	TGTGCCAGCAGCTTTAGCCGGGGAAGGGGCCCAAACACCATATATTTT	CASSFSRGRGPNTIYF
TRBD2	18	.	TRBV14	TRBJ2-1	TGTGCCAGCAGCCCCGGGACTAGCGGGAGGGCCTGGGGGCATGAGCAGTTCTTC	CASSPGTSGRAWGHEQFF
.	14	.	TRBV6-5	TRBJ2-1	TGTGCCAGTTCCACCGACAGGTCCTACAATGAGCAGTTCTTC	CASSTDRSYNEQFF
TRBD2	17	.	TRBV5-1	TRBJ2-4	TGCGCCAGCAGCCCTGGACTAGCGGGAGATGGACGGGACATTCAGTACTTC	CASSPGLAGDGRDIQYF
TRBD2	15	.	TRBV28	TRBJ2-7	TGTGCCAGCAGCTCAGCGGGACTAGCGGCCTACGAGCAGTACTTC	CASSSAGLAAYEQYF
.	13	.	TRBV5-1	TRBJ1-1	TGCGCCAGCAGCTCTGGACAGTCCAAAGAAGCTTTCTTT	CASSSGQSKEAFF
.	13	.	TRBV29-1	TRBJ1-2	TGCAGCGTCTTGCCAGGGACCAACTATGGCTACACCTTC	CSVLPGTNYGYTF
.	15	.	TRBV4-1	TRBJ2-2	TGCGCCAGCAGCCAAGATGTAGGGAACACCGGGGAGCTGTTTTTT	CASSQDVGNTGELFF
TRBD2	17	once	TRBV19	TRBJ2-2	TGTGCCAGTAGTATAGACGGGGGACTAGCGTTCACCGGGGAGCTGTTTTTT	CASSIDGGLAFTGELFF
TRBD1	15	.	TRBV27	TRBJ2-7	TGTGCCAGCAGTTTTAAAGGACAGGGAGCCTACGAGCAGTACTTC	CASSFKGQGAYEQYF
TRBD2	17	.	TRBV11-2	TRBJ2-1	TGTGCCAGCAGCTTAGTTTACGGCGGGAGGGCCTTGGATGAGCAGTTCTTC	CASSLVYGGRALDEQFF
.	14	.	TRBV30	TRBJ1-5	TGTGCCTGGAGTGGAGCTCGGGGGAGACAGCCCCAGCATTTT	CAWSGARGRQPQHF
.	13	.	TRBV28	TRBJ2-1	TGTGCCAGCATCTCCGACACACACAATGAGCAGTTCTTC	CASISDTHNEQFF
TRBD1	14	few	TRBV28	TRBJ1-1	TGTGCCAGCAGTGCCGGGACAGCGAACACTGAAGCTTTCTTT	CASSAGTANTEAFF
TRBD1	15	.	TRBV27	TRBJ2-1	TGTGCCAGCAGTCTAGGGACAGGGAATAACAATGAGCAGTTCTTC	CASSLGTGNNNEQFF
TRBD1	13	.	TRBV30	TRBJ1-3	TGTGCCTGGATGACAGGGGCTGGAAACACCATATATTTT	CAWMTGAGNTIYF
.	15	.	TRBV2	TRBJ2-1	TGTGCCAGCAGGACAGGTCGAAGCTCCTACAATGAGCAGTTCTTC	CASRTGRSSYNEQFF
.	16	.	TRBV28	TRBJ2-5	TGTGCCAGCAGTTTCCCGCATGGGACGGCCCAAGAGACCCAGTACTTC	CASSFPHGTAQETQYF
TRBD1	18	once	TRBV23-1	TRBJ2-7	TGCGCCAGCAGTCAATCGGGGGACAGGGGCCCCCCTCTCTACGAGCAGTACTTC	CASSQSGDRGPPLYEQYF
.	11	.	TRBV20-1	TRBJ2-1	TGCAGTGCTAGGGGGGACAATGAGCAGTTCTTC	CSARGDNEQFF
.	16	.	TRBV5-1	TRBJ2-3	TGCGCCAGCAGCTCGACAGCGACCAAGGTCACAGATACGCAGTATTTT	CASSSTATKVTDTQYF
.	14	once	TRBV7-2	TRBJ2-3	TGTGCCAGCAGCTTAATTCCGAACACAGATACGCAGTATTTT	CASSLIPNTDTQYF
TRBD1	14	.	TRBV4-2	TRBJ1-5	TGTGCCAGCAGCCACAGGGGGAGCAATCAGCCCCAGCATTTT	CASSHRGSNQPQHF
.	15	.	TRBV30	TRBJ2-3	TGTGCCTGGAGTGACCTCCCTAGGGGGTCGGATACGCAGTATTTT	CAWSDLPRGSDTQYF
.	16	.	TRBV11-3	TRBJ2-5	TGTGCCAGCAGCTTAGAGATCCCAGAAGGGGAAGAGACCCAGTACTTC	CASSLEIPEGEETQYF
.	16	.	TRBV27	TRBJ1-5	TGTGCCAGCAGTTTAAGCGGTCAATTTAGCAATCAGCCCCAGCATTTT	CASSLSGQFSNQPQHF
TRBD1	16	.	TRBV6-6	TRBJ2-7	TGTGCCAGCAGTTACGGGACAGGGGCTAGCTCCTACGAGCAGTACTTC	CASSYGTGASSYEQYF
.	12	.	TRBV10-2	TRBJ1-3	TGCGCCAGCAGTGGGGCTGGAAACACCATATATTTT	CASSGAGNTIYF
.	13	.	TRBV11-3	TRBJ1-1	TGTGCCAGCAGCTATGACAGGCACACTGAAGCTTTCTTT	CASSYDRHTEAFF
.	14	.	TRBV28	TRBJ1-2	TGTGCCAGCAGTTTATCCCGGGGGCCCTATGGCTACACCTTC	CASSLSRGPYGYTF
.	12	.	TRBV30	TRBJ1-3	TGTGCCTGGAGGAGGGATGGGAACACCATATATTTT	CAWRRDGNTIYF
TRBD2	16	.	TRBV7-9	TRBJ2-3	TGTGCCAGCAGCCCCCCAAGGAGCGGGAGAACAGATACGCAGTATTTT	CASSPPRSGRTDTQYF
.	15	.	TRBV4-2	TRBJ2-7	TGTGCCAGCAGCCAAGATTCGGGGTTCTCCTACGAGCAGTACTTC	CASSQDSGFSYEQYF
.	18	.	TRBV19	TRBJ2-6	TGTGCCAGTAGTATTCTGGCCAGGAGCCCAGGTAGGGCCAACGTCCTGACTTTC	CASSILARSPGRANVLTF
TRBD2	15	once	TRBV6-1	TRBJ2-5	TGTGCCAGCAGTCGACTAGCGTATCAACAAGAGACCCAGTACTTC	CASSRLAYQQETQYF
TRBD1	13	.	TRBV7-6	TRBJ1-2	TGTGCCAGCAGCTCCCGGCCAGGGGGGGGCTACACCTTC	CASSSRPGGGYTF
TRBD2	13	once	TRBV19	TRBJ2-4	TGTGCCAGTAGTATCGGGGGGGAACACATTCAGTACTTC	CASSIGGEHIQYF
TRBD2	12	.	TRBV9	TRBJ2-7	TGTGCCAGCAGCGTACTAGCGGGCGAGCAGTACTTC	CASSVLAGEQYF
.	13	.	TRBV30	TRBJ2-7	TGTGCCTGGAGTTACGGGAGCTCCTACGAGCAGTACTTC	CAWSYGSSYEQYF
TRBD1	16	.	TRBV7-2	TRBJ1-1	TGTGCCAGCAGCTTAGGACCCGGACAGGTTAACACTGAAGCTTTCTTT	CASSLGPGQVNTEAFF
TRBD2	13	.	TRBV11-2	TRBJ2-1	TGTGCCAGCAGCTTAGTTTGGGGGGGAGGGCAGTTCTTC	CASSLVWGGGQFF
.	15	.	TRBV28	TRBJ2-7	TGTGCCACCCAAATGGGAACGACAGGCAGCGACGAGCAGTACTTC	CATQMGTTGSDEQYF
.	15	.	TRBV28	TRBJ2-3	TGTGCCAGCAGTCCCCAGCGGGTACCCACAGATACGCAGTATTTT	CASSPQRVPTDTQYF
.	12	.	TRBV29-1	TRBJ1-4	TGCAGCGTTCGTACAGGGAGAGAAAAACTGTTTTTT	CSVRTGREKLFF
.	14	.	TRBV23-1	TRBJ2-7	TGCGCCAGCAGTCTTCATCTACAGGGTTACGAGCAGTACTTC	CASSLHLQGYEQYF
.	14	.	TRBV5-1	TRBJ1-2	TGCGCCAGCAGCTATGCTGAGGGAGGCTATGGCTACACCTTC	CASSYAEGGYGYTF
.	13	once	TRBV29-1	TRBJ2-1	TGCAGCGTTGGACAGAGCTCCTACAATGAGCAGTTCTTC	CSVGQSSYNEQFF
.	14	.	TRBV18	TRBJ1-2	TGTGCCAGCTCACCAACCGAAGGCCACTATGGCTACACCTTC	CASSPTEGHYGYTF
.	13	.	TRBV6-6	TRBJ2-3	TGTGCCAGCAGTACCCTGGGGACAGATACGCAGTATTTT	CASSTLGTDTQYF
.	11	.	TRBV5-6	TRBJ2-5	TGTGCCAGCAGCTTTGGTGGGGAGCGGGACTTC	CASSFGGERDF
.	15	.	TRBV25-1	TRBJ1-1	TGTGCCAGCAGTGAATATGAGGGCTTGAACACTGAAGCTTTCTTT	CASSEYEGLNTEAFF